This TCR beta chain was retrieved from a study of cytomegalovirus exposure and HLA in healthy donors. Note on this clone: Its antigen is not known.

PCR employed 60 Vbeta and 13 Jbeta primers. Profiled with immunoSEQ multiplex PCR; TCRdb holds only in-frame clones, not every one. The profile shows some 130,000 clones, 70% to 80% of them singletons. Germline V gives CDR1 LNHDA, CDR2 SQIVND (reference sequence). The CDR3 totals 14 residues. V shed 8 bases and J shed 5 bases, with 16 bases lying between them. General observations from the study: Presence/absence comparisons presumed near-even sequencing depth among donors. The study recorded 160 or so TCR beta chains that were cytomegalovirus-associated.

The V call is TRBV19, the J call TRBJ1-5; D possibly corresponds to TRBD1 (6 bases). What was sequenced was PBMCs. The source is a woman aged 60 to 75 in good health and CMV-seropositive. CDR3 amino acids: CASDGDRIHQPQHF. For the CDR3, the DNA is TGTGCCAGTGACGGAGACAGGATCCATCAGCCCCAGCATTTT. The variable domain in full, completed from reference TRBV19 and TRBJ1-5, reads DGGITQSPKYLFRKEGQNVTLSCEQNLNHDAMYWYRQDPGQGLRLIYYSQIVNDFQKGDIAEGYSVSREKKESFPLTVTSAQKNPTAFYLCASDGDRIHQPQHFGDGTRLSIL.